The 17 T cell receptor beta chains below come from one sample, sequenced in a study of PD-1 blockade in classical Hodgkin lymphoma. This table comes from immunoSEQ multiplex PCR, and its TCRdb copy is limited to in-frame clones, with some not included. The sample has roughly 50,000 clones, nearly 90% seen once. Time point described: cycle 4 day 1 (C4D1), after 5 to 7 weeks of nivolumab. Autologous stem cell transplantation was followed by relapse in every patient, and brentuximab vedotin exposure varied. Sequenced here: peripheral blood mononuclear cells (PBMCs), sampled before the fourth cycle of nivolumab. The receptor source for this set is a human donor with classical Hodgkin lymphoma.

In DNA, the CDR3 is TGTGCCAGCACGGAGCCTATCCACAATGAGCAGTTCTTC. Its translation is CASTEPIHNEQFF. The chain carries TRBV6-5 and TRBJ2-1; no clear D gene. The CDR3 is 13 residues long. Trimming removed 7 bases at V and 5 bases at J, with 12 bases between. Looked up from germline, CDR1 is MNHEY and CDR2 is SVGAGI.

The J gene is TRBJ2-3, the V gene TRBV18; D ambiguous. Between the trimmed V and J ends, which lost 1 base and 5 bases, there was a span of 19 bases. This CDR3 region has 17 residues. Germline CDR1 is KGHSH and CDR2 is LQKENI. The CDR3 nucleotides are TGTGCCAGCTCACCACGGGTTGGGTCCCATGGGGAAGATACGCAGTATTTT. This sequence encodes CASSPRVGSHGEDTQYF.

In DNA form, the CDR3 reads TGTGCCAGCAGCTTAAAACTAGCTCCAGCGGAGACCCAGTACTTC. Translating it yields CASSLKLAPAETQYF. V and J are TRBV7-9 and TRBJ2-5; perhaps TRBD2 as D (6 bases). Trimming cost V 2 bases and J 5 bases, with 15 bases left between them. Germline CDR1 and CDR2: SEHNR and FQNEAQ (reference sequence). The CDR3 is 15 residues long.

The genes are TRBV13 and TRBJ2-1; the match to TRBD2 covers 9 bases. The CDR3 extends over 18 amino acids. The germline gives CDR1 PRHDT, CDR2 FYEKMQ (reference sequence). V lost 5 bases and J lost 0; bases outside the gene matches: 11. CDR3 coding DNA: TGTGCCAGCAGCCCCGGGACTAGCTGGCTCAGCTCCTACAATGAGCAGTTCTTC. Its protein is CASSPGTSWLSSYNEQFF. The full variable domain, its missing parts supplied by reference TRBV13 and TRBJ2-1, is AAGVIQSPRHLIKEKRETATLKCYPIPRHDTVYWYQQGPGQDPQFLISFYEKMQSDKGSIPDRFSAQQFSDYHSELNMSSLELGDSALYFCASSPGTSWLSSYNEQFFGPGTRLTVL.

The rearrangement joins TRBV7-8 to TRBJ1-4; D gene unclear. This CDR3 has 13 amino acids. V was cut by 3 bases and J by 3 bases, with 5 bases left in between. CDR1 and CDR2 (germline): SGHVS, FQNEAQ. CDR3 nucleotide sequence: TGTGCCAGCAGCTTTCTCCCTAATGAAAAACTGTTTTTT. Translation gives CASSFLPNEKLFF.

The chain links TRBV6-5 to TRBJ2-7, with D tentatively TRBD2 (6 bases). Germline-derived CDR1 and CDR2 are MNHEY and SVGAGI. The CDR3 is 14 amino acids. Trimming shortened V by 7 bases and J by 7 bases, and 20 bases separated the two germline ends. CDR3 in amino acids: CASTGHGSAREQYF. The CDR3 DNA follows: TGTGCCAGCACCGGTCACGGGAGCGCTAGGGAGCAGTACTTC.

The chain couples TRBV5-4 to TRBJ2-3; D might be TRBD2 (6 bases). The germline CDR1 and CDR2 sequences are SGHNT and YYREEE (reference sequence). V gave up 7 bases and J gave up 2 bases, with 8 bases separating them. The CDR3 length is 12 residues. The CDR3 protein is CASGRPTDTQYF. The CDR3 DNA follows: TGTGCCAGCGGGAGGCCCACAGATACGCAGTATTTT.

The rearrangement uses TRBV14 and TRBJ1-2; TRBD1 might be the D (6 bases). The length of the CDR3 is 15 residues. Germline V lookup: CDR1 SGHDN, CDR2 FVKESK. The V gene lost 5 bases and the J gene lost 3 bases, with 16 bases spanning the gap. The CDR3 reads CASSSGTRFHYGYTF. The DNA for the CDR3 is TGTGCCAGCAGCTCCGGGACAAGGTTCCACTATGGCTACACCTTC.

This clone occurred once. The V and J genes are TRBV27 and TRBJ1-5, with 7 nucleotides matching TRBD1. The CDR3 runs 14 residues. In germline, CDR1 is MNHEY, CDR2 SMNVEV (reference sequence). The junction had 4 bases not matched to a gene; V was cut back by 2 bases and J by 6 bases. The CDR3 loop is CASSLTGAGQPQHF. DNA of the CDR3: TGTGCCAGCAGTTTAACAGGGGCCGGTCAGCCCCAGCATTTT.

This chain uses TRBV25-1 with TRBJ2-2; tentative D call: TRBD2 (6 bases). This CDR3 is built from 15 residues. The V and J ends lost 3 bases and 4 bases respectively, with 12 bases between them. The V gene's germline CDR1 is MGHDK and CDR2 SYGVNS. CDR3: CASSEVGGSTGELFF. CDR3 in DNA: TGTGCCAGCAGTGAGGTGGGAGGTAGCACCGGGGAGCTGTTTTTT.

This clone was seen only once. The gene calls are TRBV28 and TRBJ2-3; D unresolved. Germline V gives CDR1 MDHEN, CDR2 SYDVKM. Trimming shortened V by 5 bases and J by 4 bases, and 7 bases separated the two germline ends. CDR3 length equals 12 residues. Here the CDR3 DNA reads TGTGCCAGCAGTGCTGCGGCAGATACGCAGTATTTT. Encoded protein: CASSAAADTQYF.

V and J are TRBV6-8 and TRBJ1-1; 11 nucleotides agree with TRBD1. CDR1 MNHGY and CDR2 SAAAGT come from the germline V gene. The CDR3 contains 16 residues. With 5 bases clipped from V and 3 bases from J, the junction kept 8 bases outside the gene matches. Here the CDR3 DNA reads TGTGCCAGCAGTCGGGACAGGGGGGGGGAGCACACTGAAGCTTTCTTT. Protein sequence: CASSRDRGGEHTEAFF.

The rearrangement links TRBV28 to TRBJ2-3, with 9 bases lining up with TRBD2. The CDR3 extends over 23 amino acids. Trimming cost V 3 bases and J 0 bases; bases outside gene matches: 25. The germline gives CDR1 MDHEN, CDR2 SYDVKM. CDR3 sequence: CASSFSFPGRLRLAEQSTDTQYF. The CDR3 DNA reads TGTGCCAGCAGTTTTTCTTTTCCGGGCCGACTAAGACTAGCGGAACAAAGCACAGATACGCAGTATTTT.

The chain joins TRBV6-5 to TRBJ1-1; D is undetermined. In germline, CDR1 is MNHEY, CDR2 SVGAGI. CDR3 length equals 10 residues. The V end was cut by 4 bases, the J end by 8 bases, with 5 bases between. The CDR3 reads CASSCREAFF. In nucleotides, the CDR3 is TGTGCCAGCAGTTGCCGAGAAGCTTTCTTT.

The V and J genes are TRBV23-1 and TRBJ2-5; no reliable D call. TRBV23-1 counts as an open reading frame of uncertain function. The CDR3 loop spans 15 amino acids. Trimming took off 6 bases at V and 5 bases at J, with 19 bases between the two ends. CDR3 nucleotides: TGCGCCAGCAGAATCTTACCCCCAATGACGGAGACCCAGTACTTC. This sequence encodes CASRILPPMTETQYF.

The chain carries TRBV5-1 and TRBJ2-5; 8 bases match TRBD2. This CDR3 is 12 amino acids long. The V segment lost 6 bases and the J segment 2 bases; nucleotides outside the gene matches: 0. Looked up from germline, CDR1 is SGHRS and CDR2 is YFSETQ. The CDR3 bases are TGCGCCAGCAAGCGGGAGCAAGAGACCCAGTACTTC. It specifies CASKREQETQYF.

This chain uses TRBV19 with TRBJ2-5; the D gene is possibly TRBD2 (5 bases). Trimming stripped 11 bases from V and 1 base from J, with 17 bases between. CDR3 length equals 14 residues. From germline, CDR1 is LNHDA and CDR2 SQIVND (reference sequence). The DNA of the CDR3 is TGTGCCTCCGCTACCCCGGGGTCCCAAGAGACCCAGTACTTC. Its translation: CASATPGSQETQYF.